This T cell receptor (beta chain) stems from a study of Ad26.COV2.S vaccination and SARS-CoV-2 variants. Study findings and constraints: Placebo recipients and vaccine recipients were similar in non-spike TCR breadth. Possibly, TCR breadth and depth analyses underestimated total T cell responses. There was reportedly substantial breadth in spike-specific CD8+ and CD4+ T cell responses after vaccination.

Repertoires were generated with immunoSEQ multiplex PCR, while TCRdb's copy carries only in-frame clones and drops some. The sample records about 350,000 clones, about 91% being singletons. As regards this clone: Its antigen remains unknown.

This CDR3 contains 17 residues. Germline assignment: CDR1 SGHTA and CDR2 FQGNSA. Trimming took 1 base from V and 0 from J, leaving 14 bases between them. The material sequenced was peripheral blood, taken after recovery from COVID-19. The chain links TRBV7-2 to TRBJ2-3; D may be TRBD2 (6 bases). The source of this sequence is a human donor who had recovered from COVID-19. DNA of the CDR3: TGTGCCAGCAGCTTAGGGGCCCTAGCGTCGAGCACAGATACGCAGTATTTT. Its protein is CASSLGALASSTDTQYF.